The entry below gives a single T cell receptor beta chain sequence along with its context. The sample belongs to a study of shared clonotypes between healthy human individuals. Turning to the study itself: Each donor's CD8 memory used one plate, CD8 naive two, each CD4 subset three.

Here immunoSEQ multiplex PCR was the method, and the copy in TCRdb shows in-frame clones only, minus some. The sample lists approximately 620,000 clones; 95% to 98% were seen once. The CDR3 runs 14 residues. From germline, CDR1 is MNHEY and CDR2 SMNVEV (reference sequence). V trimming: 5 bases; J trimming: 6 bases; junction bases outside the gene matches: 9. The TCR sequence derives from a woman in her 30s in good health. Sequencing input: naive CD4+ T cells sorted from blood. Subset denoted: CD45RA+ positively selected. The V gene is TRBV27, the J gene TRBJ1-2; 7 bases are a match to TRBD1. The CDR3 bases are TGTGCCAGCAGTACCAAGGGGGCGCCCCATGGCTACACCTTC. Translating it yields CASSTKGAPHGYTF.